A single sample gave rise to the 20 T cell receptor beta chains below, sequenced in a study of blood T cell repertoires in COVID-19. The protocol was immunoSEQ multiplex PCR, while the TCRdb copy is restricted to in-frame clones and leaves out a portion. The table records about 210,000 clones, over 75% of them present only once. The sample comprised peripheral blood. All receptors come from a woman in her 70s with COVID-19, enrolled during active disease.

V usage is TRBV19 and J usage is TRBJ1-6; D remains ambiguous. Per germline, CDR1 LNHDA and CDR2 SQIVND (reference sequence). Trimming left V 1 base short and J 7 bases short, with 17 bases between. The CDR3 is made up of 17 amino acids. CDR3 sequence: CASSIVQRGGYNSPLHF. DNA of the CDR3: TGTGCCAGTAGTATAGTGCAGAGAGGAGGGTACAATTCACCCCTCCACTTT.

This clone was detected only a few times. The chain has TRBV7-9 and TRBJ1-4; TRBD1 matches at 12 bases. Germline V gives CDR1 SEHNR, CDR2 FQNEAQ (reference sequence). The length of the CDR3 is 16 residues. With 1 base clipped from V and 7 bases from J, the junction kept 4 bases outside the gene matches. CDR3 in DNA: TGTGCCAGCAGCTTAGGGGACAGGGGGCGAGGTGAAAAACTGTTTTTT. It specifies CASSLGDRGRGEKLFF.

The chain couples TRBV14 to TRBJ2-7, with D possibly TRBD1 on 5 matching bases. The germline V gene encodes CDR1 SGHDN and CDR2 FVKESK. This CDR3 is 12 amino acids long. V lost 8 bases to trimming and J lost 3 bases, with 11 bases between them. The CDR3 reads CASAPGFYEQYF. The DNA of the CDR3 is TGTGCCAGCGCCCCAGGGTTCTACGAGCAGTACTTC.

This clone showed up just a few times. The junction departs from the called germline gene at one end, perhaps through a read error. The gene calls are TRBV7-2 and TRBJ2-7, with D possibly TRBD1 on 6 matching bases. The CDR3 is 14 amino acids. Per the germline V gene, CDR1 is SGHTA and CDR2 is FQGNSA. CDR3 nucleotides: TGTGCCAGCAGCTTAGTACAGGGCGGACACGAGCAGTCCTTC. Protein: CASSLVQGGHEQSF.

V and J are TRBV14 and TRBJ1-1; 7 nucleotides agree with TRBD1. The CDR3 consists of 16 residues. Germline V lookup: CDR1 SGHDN, CDR2 FVKESK. V lost 2 bases, J lost 0 bases, and 6 bases stayed unmatched. In nucleotides, the CDR3 is TGTGCCAGCAGCCAATCCCCCGACAGGGTGAACACTGAAGCTTTCTTT. Amino acids: CASSQSPDRVNTEAFF.

CDR3 DNA: TGTGCCAGCAGCTTAGAAGGGCGGGTACACAATGAGCAGTTCTTC. Its translation is CASSLEGRVHNEQFF. The gene calls are TRBV11-2 and TRBJ2-1; perhaps TRBD2 as D (5 bases). Germline-derived CDR1 and CDR2 are SGHAT and FQNNGV. There are 15 residues in the CDR3. V lost 0 bases and J 5 bases, leaving 11 bases between the germline ends.

This chain connects TRBV6-6 to TRBJ2-1, with TRBD2 as a possible D gene (5 bases). This CDR3 contains 15 residues. In germline, CDR1 is MNHNY, CDR2 SVGAGI (reference sequence). V shed 2 bases and J shed 1 base, with 9 bases lying between them. The CDR3 DNA reads as TGTGCCAGCAGTTACGCAGCGGCATCCTACAATGAGCAGTTCTTC. Translating gives CASSYAAASYNEQFF.

V usage is TRBV7-2 and J usage is TRBJ2-2; D unclear. The length of the CDR3 is 11 residues. Trimming cost V 3 bases and J 7 bases, with 3 bases left between them. Germline V lookup: CDR1 SGHTA, CDR2 FQGNSA. This CDR3 reads CASSLYGELFF. As DNA, the CDR3 is TGTGCCAGCAGCTTGTACGGGGAGCTGTTTTTT. Variable domain in full (rest from reference TRBV7-2 and TRBJ2-2): GAGVSQSPSNKVTEKGKDVELRCDPISGHTALYWYRQSLGQGLEFLIYFQGNSAPDKSGLPSDRFSAERTGGSVSTLTIQRTQQEDSAVYLCASSLYGELFFGEGSRLTVL.

The rearrangement links TRBV18 to TRBJ1-5; TRBD1 might be the D (5 bases). Trimming stripped 2 bases from V and 6 bases from J, with 14 bases between. The CDR3 has 15 amino acids. From germline, CDR1 is KGHSH and CDR2 LQKENI. CDR3 amino acids: CASSPDSAGGQPQHF. The CDR3, as DNA: TGTGCCAGCTCACCAGACAGCGCCGGGGGTCAGCCCCAGCATTTT.

The V call is TRBV5-4, the J call TRBJ2-1; 12 bases align to TRBD2. V was pared by 4 bases and J by 4 bases, with 3 bases of the junction left unmatched. The germline CDR1 and CDR2 sequences are SGHNT and YYREEE (reference sequence). The CDR3 runs to 15 residues. The CDR3 here is CASSRTSGIYNEQFF. The CDR3, as DNA: TGTGCCAGCAGCCGGACTAGCGGGATATACAATGAGCAGTTCTTC.

The chain has TRBV19 and TRBJ1-2; a weak D match, TRBD1 (5 bases). V was trimmed by 5 bases and J by 2 bases, leaving 15 bases between them. The CDR3 has 15 residues. Looked up from germline, CDR1 is LNHDA and CDR2 is SQIVND (reference sequence). CDR3 protein: CASSPGDTTNYGYTF. The CDR3 bases are TGTGCCAGTAGTCCGGGGGATACAACGAACTATGGCTACACCTTC.

The J gene is TRBJ2-5, the V gene TRBV4-2; D perhaps matches TRBD1 (5 bases). The CDR3 runs 14 residues. From germline, CDR1 is LGHNA and CDR2 YNFKEQ. V gave up 6 bases and J gave up 5 bases, with 16 bases separating them. The CDR3 DNA follows: TGTGCCAGCAGTGTAGTGGGGCAAGGGGAGACCCAGTACTTC. This encodes CASSVVGQGETQYF.

The V gene is TRBV6-5, the J gene TRBJ1-1; 8 bases are shared with TRBD1. This CDR3 contains 12 residues. Germline CDR1 reads MNHEY; CDR2 reads SVGAGI. Unmatched junction bases numbered 0, after V lost 8 bases and J lost 1 base. The CDR3 here is CASGTGNTEAFF. CDR3 nucleotides: TGTGCCAGCGGGACAGGGAACACTGAAGCTTTCTTT.

The gene calls are TRBV5-8 and TRBJ2-3, with 7 bases fitting TRBD1. CDR3 length: 14 residues. V shed 2 bases, J shed 4 bases, and the junction held 4 bases outside the gene matches. The germline gives CDR1 SGHTS, CDR2 YDEGEE. The CDR3: CASSLGGRADTQYF. The CDR3 DNA follows: TGTGCCAGCAGCTTAGGGGGCCGGGCAGATACGCAGTATTTT.

The V and J genes are TRBV6-5 and TRBJ1-5, with 8 bases matching TRBD1. This CDR3 is 13 amino acids long. Germline-derived CDR1 and CDR2 are MNHEY and SVGAGI. V was pared by 6 bases and J by 7 bases, with 5 bases of the junction left unmatched. The CDR3 loop is CASRTGVGQPQHF. For the CDR3, the DNA is TGTGCCAGCAGGACAGGGGTAGGCCAGCCCCAGCATTTT.

The sample holds a few counts of this clone. The J gene is TRBJ1-3, the V gene TRBV18; possibly TRBD1 for D (5 bases). The CDR3 loop spans 13 amino acids. Deletions cut 3 bases from V and 9 bases from J, with 12 bases between. CDR1 is KGHSH and CDR2 is LQKENI in the germline V gene. CDR3 amino acids: CASSPSLDTTIYF. The DNA for the CDR3 is TGTGCCAGCTCACCGTCACTGGACACCACCATATATTTT.

The V call is TRBV30, the J call TRBJ1-6, with 7 bases identical to TRBD1. V dropped 1 base and J dropped 3; count of bases not matched to a gene: 3. CDR3 length: 15 amino acids. Per germline, CDR1 GTSNPN and CDR2 SVGIG (reference sequence). The CDR3 spells CAWSGQGLYNSPLHF. The CDR3 nucleotides read TGTGCCTGGAGTGGACAGGGCCTCTATAATTCACCCCTCCACTTT.

With respect to this clone: The DNA is omitted, as the CDR3 cannot be located on it reliably, and the CDR3 follows TCRdb's listing. The chain carries TRBV21-1 and TRBJ2-7; TRBD1, the table's D call, lacks a check against the DNA. TRBV21-1 is tagged as a pseudogene. The CDR3 is 18 amino acids long, termini counted. The CDR3 loop is CASSKAGWVAGGSYEQYF.

CDR3 coding DNA: TGTGCCAGCAGCTTAGTCGGCAGGGTAAGCCTCGAGCAGTACTTC. Its translation: CASSLVGRVSLEQYF. The genes are TRBV11-3 and TRBJ2-7; tentative D call: TRBD1 (5 bases). CDR3 size: 15 residues. The V end was cut by 1 base, the J end by 6 bases, with 16 bases between. Germline CDR1 is SGHNT and CDR2 is YENEEA.

V usage is TRBV18 and J usage is TRBJ2-1, with 9 bases that match TRBD1. The trim removed 3 bases at V and 4 bases at J, leaving 10 bases unmatched. The germline V gene has CDR1 KGHSH and CDR2 LQKENI. CDR3 length: 17 amino acids. The CDR3 is CASSPPAGTGFYNEQFF. For the CDR3, the DNA is TGTGCCAGCTCACCCCCAGCCGGGACAGGGTTTTACAATGAGCAGTTCTTC.